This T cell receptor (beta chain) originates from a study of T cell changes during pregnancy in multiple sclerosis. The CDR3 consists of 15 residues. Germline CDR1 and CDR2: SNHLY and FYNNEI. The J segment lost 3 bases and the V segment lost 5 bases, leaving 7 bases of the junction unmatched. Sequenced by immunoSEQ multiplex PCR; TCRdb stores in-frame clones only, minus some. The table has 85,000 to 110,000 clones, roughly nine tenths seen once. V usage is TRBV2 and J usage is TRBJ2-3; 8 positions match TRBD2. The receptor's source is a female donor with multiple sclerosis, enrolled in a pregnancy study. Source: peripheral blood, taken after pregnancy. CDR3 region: CASSKREGQTDTQYF. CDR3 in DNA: TGTGCCAGCAGTAAACGGGAGGGCCAAACAGATACGCAGTATTTT.